These 20 T cell receptor beta chains originate from one sample sequenced in a study of OX40 agonist ivuxolimab in advanced cancers. Some clones are missing from TCRdb's copy, which holds only in-frame ones; the method was immunoSEQ multiplex PCR. The sample records 70,000 or so clones, 80% to 90% being singletons. This specimen consisted of CD4+ or CD8+ T cells sorted from blood, obtained in a trial of the OX40 agonist ivuxolimab. All receptors derive from an adult with an advanced solid tumor such as melanoma, head and neck, liver or kidney cancer.

The chain is built from TRBV10-2 and TRBJ2-1; 9 positions match TRBD2. The CDR3 contains 14 residues. V dropped 6 bases and J dropped 6; count of bases not matched to a gene: 6. In germline, CDR1 is WSHSY, CDR2 SAAADI. CDR3 coding DNA: TGCGCCAGCAGGTTAGCGGGGGAAGGCAATGAGCAGTTCTTC. Encoded protein: CASRLAGEGNEQFF.

This chain uses TRBV25-1 with TRBJ1-5; TRBD1 matches at 12 bases. The CDR3 loop spans 16 amino acids. V trimming: 2 bases; J trimming: 5 bases; junction bases outside the gene matches: 4. Germline CDR1 MGHDK, CDR2 SYGVNS. CDR3 bases: TGTGCCAGCAGTGAAGCCGGGACAGGGGGCGATCAGCCCCAGCATTTT. Protein sequence: CASSEAGTGGDQPQHF.

V is TRBV18 and J is TRBJ1-1; a weak D match, TRBD1 (6 bases). The CDR3 is 16 residues long. V was trimmed by 0 bases and J by 1 base, leaving 12 bases between them. Germline-derived CDR1 and CDR2 are KGHSH and LQKENI. CDR3 amino acids: CASSPPSRGPNTEAFF. In nucleotides, the CDR3 is TGTGCCAGCTCACCACCTTCCCGGGGGCCGAACACTGAAGCTTTCTTT.

The V call is TRBV5-5, the J call TRBJ2-2; possible D gene TRBD2, 5 bases. Trimming removed 5 bases from V and 6 bases from J, with 14 bases in between. Germline assignment: CDR1 SGHKS and CDR2 YYEKEE (reference sequence). The CDR3 covers 14 residues. CDR3: CASRPTSYAGELFF. The CDR3 DNA reads as TGTGCCAGCAGACCTACTAGTTACGCCGGGGAGCTGTTTTTT.

The chain employs TRBV7-2 and TRBJ2-1; 7 bases match TRBD1. V was clipped by 0 bases and J by 6 bases; unmatched bases: 5. From germline, CDR1 is SGHTA and CDR2 FQGNSA. The CDR3 contains 15 residues. As DNA, the CDR3 is TGTGCCAGCAGCTTAGCGATAGACAGGGCCAATGAGCAGTTCTTC. Translated, it gives CASSLAIDRANEQFF.

This clone was seen only a few times. The sample has other DNA sequences that encode this CDR3 too. The gene calls are TRBV5-1 and TRBJ1-6, with TRBD1 identical over 7 bases. The germline gives CDR1 SGHRS, CDR2 YFSETQ. The CDR3 is made up of 16 amino acids. Trimming cost V 4 bases and J 0 bases; bases outside gene matches: 4. CDR3 sequence reads: CASSLDRASYNSPLHF. CDR3 in DNA: TGCGCCAGCAGCCTAGACAGGGCCTCCTATAATTCACCCCTCCACTTT.

This clone was counted only a few times. V is TRBV28 and J is TRBJ1-5; weak D call: TRBD1 (6 bases). Trimming took 5 bases from V and 7 from J, leaving 12 bases between them. The CDR3 is 13 residues long. Germline-derived CDR1 and CDR2 are MDHEN and SYDVKM. The CDR3 DNA follows: TGTGCCAGCAGTACCGGGACACGACAGCCCCAGCATTTT. Translating gives CASSTGTRQPQHF.

DNA for the CDR3: TGTGCCAGCAGCTGGCACCTAGAAAACTATGGCTACACCTTC. The encoded protein is CASSWHLENYGYTF. The chain combines TRBV5-4 with TRBJ1-2; D not certain. The V and J ends lost 3 bases and 2 bases respectively, with 11 bases between them. Germline V CDR1 and CDR2: SGHNT, YYREEE (reference sequence). The CDR3 length is 14 residues.

Note on this clone: Other DNA sequences from this sample encode an identical CDR3 as well. The chain employs TRBV11-2 and TRBJ2-1; no clear D. Per the germline V gene, CDR1 is SGHAT and CDR2 is FQNNGV. V dropped 3 bases and J dropped 6 bases, with 6 bases sitting between them. The CDR3 has 12 amino acids. The CDR3 coding sequence is TGTGCCAGCAGCTTCTTGGGCAATGAGCAGTTCTTC. This sequence encodes CASSFLGNEQFF. Based on the CDR3 plus reference TRBV11-2 and TRBJ2-1, the full variable domain is EAGVAQSPRYKIIEKRQSVAFWCNPISGHATLYWYQQILGQGPKLLIQFQNNGVVDDSQLPKDRFSAERLKGVDSTLKIQPAKLEDSAVYLCASSFLGNEQFFGPGTRLTVL.

This clone appeared a single time. This chain uses TRBV5-6 with TRBJ2-6, with a tentative D call TRBD1 (6 bases). This CDR3 comprises 17 residues. Trimming pared 4 bases from V and 0 bases from J, leaving 14 bases between. The germline V gene encodes CDR1 SGHDT and CDR2 YYEEEE. The CDR3 coding sequence is TGTGCCAGCAGCCCGGACAGTCCAATCTCTGGGGCCAACGTCCTGACTTTC. It codes for CASSPDSPISGANVLTF.

This clone was counted a few times. The CDR3 DNA reads TGCAGTGCTAGAGGCTACACTGAAGCTTTCTTT. Translation gives CSARGYTEAFF. The chain carries TRBV20-1 and TRBJ1-1, with D uncertain. Trimming removed 1 base from V and 3 bases from J, with 3 bases in between. The CDR3 is made up of 11 amino acids. Germline V gives CDR1 DFQATT, CDR2 SNEGSKA (reference sequence).

The chain couples TRBV7-2 to TRBJ1-5, with D perhaps matching TRBD1 (5 bases). The germline CDR1 and CDR2 sequences are SGHTA and FQGNSA. The CDR3 has 13 residues. V was cut by 8 bases and J by 5 bases, with 13 bases left in between. As DNA, the CDR3 is TGTGCCAGCCGAATCGACAGTCATCAGCCCCAGCATTTT. The encoded protein is CASRIDSHQPQHF.

The chain uses TRBV11-2 and TRBJ1-1, with 9 bases matching TRBD1. In germline, CDR1 is SGHAT, CDR2 FQNNGV. CDR3 length equals 17 residues. Losses at the gene ends were 1 base for V and 1 base for J; bases not matched to a gene: 7. In DNA, the CDR3 is TGTGCCAGCAGCTTAGGCCGCTGGGACAGGGCGAACACTGAAGCTTTCTTT. Translating it yields CASSLGRWDRANTEAFF.

This clone was seen once. The V call is TRBV7-5, the J call TRBJ1-6; the DNA was not used to check the table's D call, TRBD1. TRBV7-5 is noted as a pseudogene. The CDR3 extends over 17 amino acids. CDR3 nucleotide sequence: TGTGCCAGAAGCTTAGCGACAGGGGGATTCTATAATTCACCCCTCCACTTT. Translating it yields CARSLATGGFYNSPLHF.

The chain links TRBV7-9 to TRBJ2-3; possible D gene TRBD2, 6 bases. The V and J ends lost 5 bases and 1 base respectively, with 16 bases between them. The CDR3 is 16 amino acids. Germline V gene lookup returns CDR1 SEHNR and CDR2 FQNEAQ (reference sequence). CDR3 protein: CASSPDGGSGTDTQYF. The CDR3, as DNA: TGTGCCAGCAGCCCCGACGGAGGGTCGGGCACAGATACGCAGTATTTT.

The genes are TRBV10-3 and TRBJ2-7; TRBD1 matches at 7 bases. The V and J ends lost 4 bases and 3 bases, in that order; junction bases with no gene match: 9. CDR3 length equals 15 residues. Germline-derived CDR1 and CDR2 are ENHRY and SYGVKD. The CDR3, as DNA: TGTGCCATCAGTGGACAGGGTCCTCCTTTCTACGAGCAGTACTTC. It yields the protein CAISGQGPPFYEQYF.

V gene TRBV28 combines with J gene TRBJ1-4, with 9 bases identical to TRBD1. The J segment lost 11 bases and the V segment lost 5 bases, leaving 6 bases of the junction unmatched. The CDR3 length is 13 residues. Germline CDR1 reads MDHEN; CDR2 reads SYDVKM. The CDR3 DNA reads TGTGCCAGCAGTCCTGGGACAGGGTTGAAACTGTTTTTT. It specifies CASSPGTGLKLFF. Full variable domain (missing parts from reference TRBV28 and TRBJ1-4): DVKVTQSSRYLVKRTGEKVFLECVQDMDHENMFWYRQDPGLGLRLIYFSYDVKMKEKGDIPEGYSVSREKKERFSLILESASTNQTSMYLCASSPGTGLKLFFGSGTQLSVL.

V is TRBV7-6 and J is TRBJ1-6; D is unresolved. V shed 2 bases and J shed 5 bases, with 13 bases lying between them. The CDR3 totals 16 residues. Germline assignment: CDR1 SGHVS and CDR2 FNYEAQ. CDR3 amino acids: CASSLMSYGHNSPLHF. CDR3 DNA sequence: TGTGCCAGCAGCTTAATGTCGTACGGGCATAATTCACCCCTCCACTTT.

This chain uses TRBV5-1 with TRBJ2-7, with TRBD1 matching over 10 bases. There are 15 residues in the CDR3. J was trimmed by 7 bases and V by 0 bases; bases with no gene match: 7. Germline V CDR1 and CDR2: SGHRS, YFSETQ. The CDR3 DNA follows: TGCGCCAGCAGCTTGGGGAGGGGACAGGGGTGGGAGCAGTACTTC. Its translation is CASSLGRGQGWEQYF.

This chain uses TRBV7-9 with TRBJ1-5, with D uncertain. CDR1 is SEHNR, CDR2 FQNEAQ, per germline (reference sequence). CDR3 size: 15 residues. The V end was cut by 0 bases, the J end by 1 base, with 7 bases between. This CDR3 reads CASSLAGRSNQPQHF. The CDR3, as DNA: TGTGCCAGCAGCTTAGCAGGGAGAAGCAATCAGCCCCAGCATTTT.